The entry below gives a single T cell receptor beta chain sequence along with its context. The V end was cut by 2 bases, the J end by 4 bases, with 6 bases between. The germline V gene has CDR1 SGHTA and CDR2 FQGNSA. CDR3 size: 12 residues. The data derive from a study of technical replicates of blood from several donors. TCRdb's copy holds only in-frame clones and misses some; the assay was immunoSEQ multiplex PCR. The sample shows around 74,000 clones, roughly 85% of them seen only once. The chain uses TRBV7-2 and TRBJ2-7; D ambiguous. The receptor comes from a human donor in good health. Some clones in this sample may be carry-over from other donors' samples. Sequenced input: PBMCs. DNA of the CDR3: TGTGCCAGCAGCTTATATGAGTACGAGCAGTACTTC. Translated, it gives CASSLYEYEQYF.